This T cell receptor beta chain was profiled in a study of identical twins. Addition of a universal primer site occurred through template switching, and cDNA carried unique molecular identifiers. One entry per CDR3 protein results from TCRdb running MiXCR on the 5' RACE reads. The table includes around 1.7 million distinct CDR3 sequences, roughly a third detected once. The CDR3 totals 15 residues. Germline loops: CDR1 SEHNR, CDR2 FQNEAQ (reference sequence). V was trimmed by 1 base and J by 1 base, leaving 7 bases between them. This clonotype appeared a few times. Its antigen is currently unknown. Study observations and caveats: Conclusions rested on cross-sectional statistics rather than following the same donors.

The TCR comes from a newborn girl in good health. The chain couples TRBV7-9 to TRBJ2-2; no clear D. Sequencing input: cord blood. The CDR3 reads CASSLVGLNTGELFF. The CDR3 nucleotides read TGTGCCAGCAGCTTAGTCGGGCTGAACACCGGGGAGCTGTTTTTT. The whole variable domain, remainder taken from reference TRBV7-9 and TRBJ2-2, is DTGVSQNPRHKITKRGQNVTFRCDPISEHNRLYWYRQTLGQGPEFLTYFQNEAQLEKSRLLSDRFSAERPKGSFSTLEIQRTEQGDSAMYLCASSLVGLNTGELFFGEGSRLTVL.